This T cell receptor (beta chain) appears in the sequencing data of a study of cytomegalovirus exposure and HLA in healthy donors. The overall study: Of a few hundred genotyped donors, more than 75% grouped in the Caucasian-associated ancestry cluster.

CDR3 length: 17 amino acids. V was shortened by 10 bases and J by 0 bases, with 23 bases between the two germline ends. Per germline, CDR1 LNHDA and CDR2 SQIVND (reference sequence). Both 60 Vbeta primers and 13 Jbeta primers went into the PCR. Repertoires were generated with immunoSEQ multiplex PCR, while TCRdb's copy carries only in-frame clones and drops some. The data contain roughly 34,000 clones, 65% to 90% of them singletons. Source material: PBMCs. The receptor was derived from a woman between 18 and 30 years old in good health and CMV-seronegative. The chain employs TRBV19 and TRBJ2-3, with a possible D match to TRBD2 (5 bases). CDR3 in amino acids: CATSSGDTGYSTDTQYF. In DNA, the CDR3 is TGTGCCACCAGCTCTGGGGATACGGGGTATAGCACAGATACGCAGTATTTT. Drawing the rest from reference TRBV19 and TRBJ2-3, the complete variable domain is DGGITQSPKYLFRKEGQNVTLSCEQNLNHDAMYWYRQDPGQGLRLIYYSQIVNDFQKGDIAEGYSVSREKKESFPLTVTSAQKNPTAFYLCATSSGDTGYSTDTQYFGPGTRLTVL.